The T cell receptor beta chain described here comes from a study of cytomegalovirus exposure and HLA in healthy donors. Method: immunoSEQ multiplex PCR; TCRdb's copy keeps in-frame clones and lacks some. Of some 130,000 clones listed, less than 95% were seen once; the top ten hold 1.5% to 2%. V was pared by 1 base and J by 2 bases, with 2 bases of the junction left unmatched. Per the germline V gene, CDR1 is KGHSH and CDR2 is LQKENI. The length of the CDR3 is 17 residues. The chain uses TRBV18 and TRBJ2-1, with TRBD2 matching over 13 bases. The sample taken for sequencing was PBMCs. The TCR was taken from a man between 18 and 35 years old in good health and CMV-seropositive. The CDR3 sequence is CASSPRGLAGAYNEQFF. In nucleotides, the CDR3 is TGTGCCAGCTCACCACGTGGACTAGCGGGGGCCTACAATGAGCAGTTCTTC.